Presented here are 16 T cell receptor beta chains from one specimen sequenced in a study of blood T cell repertoires in COVID-19. Libraries were prepared by immunoSEQ multiplex PCR; TCRdb keeps only in-frame clonotypes and omits some of them. The sample records fewer than 300,000 clones, approximately 91% being singletons. Sequencing was done on a sample of peripheral blood. These receptor sequences come from a man aged 18 to 30 with active or convalescent COVID-19.

The chain has TRBV5-1 and TRBJ2-7; 7 nucleotides agree with TRBD1. Germline-derived CDR1 and CDR2 are SGHRS and YFSETQ. The CDR3 consists of 16 residues. The junction had 16 bases not matched to a gene; V was cut back by 3 bases and J by 7 bases. The CDR3 loop is CASSSPPGQSWGEQYF. In DNA, the CDR3 is TGCGCCAGCAGCTCGCCACCGGGACAGTCATGGGGGGAGCAGTACTTC.

The gene calls are TRBV28 and TRBJ2-1; 12 bases fit TRBD2. There are 17 residues in the CDR3. From germline, CDR1 is MDHEN and CDR2 SYDVKM. The trim removed 3 bases at V and 3 bases at J, leaving 6 bases unmatched. CDR3: CASSFSGGLAGYNEQFF. The CDR3 nucleotides are TGTGCCAGCAGTTTCTCAGGGGGACTAGCGGGCTACAATGAGCAGTTCTTC.

This chain connects TRBV5-1 to TRBJ1-1; 10 bases line up with TRBD1. V gave up 0 bases and J gave up 4 bases; unmatched junction bases: 3. From germline, CDR1 is SGHRS and CDR2 YFSETQ. This CDR3 comprises 15 residues. CDR3 region: CASSLGQGARTEAFF. DNA of the CDR3: TGCGCCAGCAGCTTGGGACAGGGGGCGCGCACTGAAGCTTTCTTT. The full variable domain, its missing parts supplied by reference TRBV5-1 and TRBJ1-1, is KAGVTQTPRYLIKTRGQQVTLSCSPISGHRSVSWYQQTPGQGLQFLFEYFSETQRNKGNFPGRFSGRQFSNSRSEMNVSTLELGDSALYLCASSLGQGARTEAFFGQGTRLTVV.

Written as DNA, the CDR3 is TGTGCCAGCACCACAAATACCGACAGGTTCTATGGCTACACCTTC. Its protein product is CASTTNTDRFYGYTF. The chain recombines TRBV6-5 with TRBJ1-2; a possible D gene is TRBD1 (6 bases). The CDR3 loop spans 15 amino acids. Germline loops: CDR1 MNHEY, CDR2 SVGAGI. Trimming cost V 7 bases and J 4 bases, with 19 bases left between them.

The chain is built from TRBV5-6 and TRBJ2-7; tentative D call: TRBD2 (5 bases). The CDR3 is made up of 13 amino acids. Germline assignment: CDR1 SGHDT and CDR2 YYEEEE. The V and J ends lost 0 bases and 3 bases respectively, with 7 bases between them. As DNA, the CDR3 is TGTGCCAGCAGCTTGGGAGGGTTCTACGAGCAGTACTTC. This sequence encodes CASSLGGFYEQYF.

The V call is TRBV14, the J call TRBJ2-7, with a tentative D call TRBD1 (6 bases). Trimming pared 3 bases from V and 2 bases from J, leaving 14 bases between. This CDR3 is 15 amino acids long. The germline CDR1 and CDR2 sequences are SGHDN and FVKESK. The CDR3 here is CASSHPTGLTYEQYF. In DNA form, the CDR3 reads TGTGCCAGCAGCCATCCGACAGGCTTAACCTACGAGCAGTACTTC.

The V gene is TRBV4-3, the J gene TRBJ2-1, with D possibly being TRBD1 (5 bases). Trimming shortened V by 4 bases and J by 6 bases, and 16 bases separated the two germline ends. The CDR3 contains 15 residues. In germline, CDR1 is LGHNA, CDR2 YSLEER. Written as DNA, the CDR3 is TGCGCCAGCAGCCCTTATATGGGGCTCCGCAATGAGCAGTTCTTC. Its translation is CASSPYMGLRNEQFF.

The chain carries TRBV9 and TRBJ2-3, with TRBD1 identical over 7 bases. The V and J ends lost 4 bases and 5 bases, in that order; junction bases with no gene match: 7. The CDR3 loop spans 14 amino acids. The germline CDR1 and CDR2 sequences are SGDLS and YYNGEE. For the CDR3, the DNA is TGTGCCAGCAGCCATAGCCGGGACAGAGATACGCAGTATTTT. It yields the protein CASSHSRDRDTQYF.

J is TRBJ1-6 and V is TRBV9, with a tentative D call TRBD1 (5 bases). Germline-derived CDR1 and CDR2 are SGDLS and YYNGEE. This CDR3 comprises 14 residues. Trimming shortened V by 0 bases and J by 4 bases, and 5 bases separated the two germline ends. The CDR3 sequence is CASSVDRYNSPLHF. In DNA form, the CDR3 reads TGTGCCAGCAGCGTAGACAGGTATAATTCACCCCTCCACTTT.

The chain combines TRBV9 with TRBJ2-1, with 10 bases lining up with TRBD1. Germline V lookup: CDR1 SGDLS, CDR2 YYNGEE. This CDR3 comprises 15 residues. The V segment lost 3 bases and the J segment 8 bases; nucleotides outside the gene matches: 8. Here the CDR3 DNA reads TGTGCCAGCAGCGCCGGACGACAGGGGGCCTATGAGCAGTTCTTC. Encoded protein: CASSAGRQGAYEQFF. The variable domain in full, with the rest retrieved from reference TRBV9 and TRBJ2-1, is DSGVTQTPKHLITATGQRVTLRCSPRSGDLSVYWYQQSLDQGLQFLIQYYNGEERAKGNILERFSAQQFPDLHSELNLSSLELGDSALYFCASSAGRQGAYEQFFGPGTRLTVL.

Only one count was recorded for this clone. A junction end diverges from the germline sequence, so it may reflect a read error. This chain joins TRBV5-5 and TRBJ2-3, with 8 positions matching TRBD1. The CDR3 has 12 residues. From germline, CDR1 is SGHKS and CDR2 YYEKEE (reference sequence). CDR3 DNA sequence: TGTGCCAGCAGCCCGCCGACAGGGGATGAGGGTTTT. Amino acid sequence: CASSPPTGDEGF. The full variable domain, in which reference TRBV5-5 and TRBJ2-3 provide the parts outside the CDR3, is DAGVTQSPTHLIKTRGQQVTLRCSPISGHKSVSWYQQVLGQGPQFIFQYYEKEERGRGNFPDRFSARQFPNYSSELNVNALLLGDSALYLCASSPPTGDEGFGPGTRLTVL.

The V call is TRBV27, the J call TRBJ2-3, with 9 positions matching TRBD2. J lost 5 bases, V lost 4 bases, and 7 bases had no gene match. This CDR3 spans 15 amino acids. Germline V gene sequence: CDR1 MNHEY, CDR2 SMNVEV (reference sequence). CDR3 sequence reads: CASSSPGLAGDTQYF. Written as DNA, the CDR3 is TGTGCCAGCAGTTCCCCGGGACTAGCAGGAGATACGCAGTATTTT.

This clone has more than one count but fewer than ten. The chain joins TRBV12-3 or TRBV12-4 to TRBJ2-1; D not resolved. Trimming cost V 2 bases and J 9 bases, with 11 bases left between them. The CDR3 length is 13 residues. CDR3 bases: TGTGCCAGCAGTTTAACGTACACCTTTGAGCAGTTCTTC. Translated: CASSLTYTFEQFF.

The chain has TRBV7-2 and TRBJ1-1; 7 nucleotides line up with TRBD1. This CDR3 has 15 residues. Looked up from germline, CDR1 is SGHTA and CDR2 is FQGNSA. V trimming: 1 base; J trimming: 1 base; junction bases outside the gene matches: 3. The CDR3 loop is CASSLEPGGNTEAFF. CDR3 nucleotide sequence: TGTGCCAGCAGCTTAGAGCCAGGGGGGAACACTGAAGCTTTCTTT.

The CDR3 DNA follows: TGTGCCAGCAGCCATAGTGACAGGGCTGAAGCTTTCTTT. This encodes CASSHSDRAEAFF. The chain has TRBV7-6 and TRBJ1-1; TRBD1 matches 7 bases. CDR3 length equals 13 residues. The ends lost 5 bases at V and 6 bases at J; junction bases unmatched: 6. The germline gives CDR1 SGHVS, CDR2 FNYEAQ.

The V and J genes are TRBV19 and TRBJ1-5, with D perhaps TRBD1 (6 bases). This CDR3 comprises 19 residues. Germline V CDR1 and CDR2: LNHDA, SQIVND (reference sequence). Trimming stripped 4 bases from V and 1 base from J, with 23 bases between. CDR3 amino acids: CASSTPFGTPGESNQPQHF. The CDR3 region has the DNA TGTGCCAGTAGTACGCCATTCGGGACACCCGGAGAAAGCAATCAGCCCCAGCATTTT.